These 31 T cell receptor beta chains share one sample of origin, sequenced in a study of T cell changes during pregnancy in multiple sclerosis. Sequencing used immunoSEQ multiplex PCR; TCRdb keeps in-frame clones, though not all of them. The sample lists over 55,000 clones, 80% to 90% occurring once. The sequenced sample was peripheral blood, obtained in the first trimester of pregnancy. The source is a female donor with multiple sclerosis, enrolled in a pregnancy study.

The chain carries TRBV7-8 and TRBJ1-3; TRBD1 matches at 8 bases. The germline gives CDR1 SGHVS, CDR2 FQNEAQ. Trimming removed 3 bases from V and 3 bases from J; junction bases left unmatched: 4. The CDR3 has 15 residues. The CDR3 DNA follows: TGTGCCAGCAGCTTTTCAGGGGGCGGTGGAAACACCATATATTTT. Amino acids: CASSFSGGGGNTIYF. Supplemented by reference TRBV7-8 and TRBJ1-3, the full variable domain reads GAGVSQSPRYKVAKRGQDVALRCDPISGHVSLFWYQQALGQGPEFLTYFQNEAQLDKSGLPSDRFFAERPEGSVSTLKIQRTQQEDSAVYLCASSFSGGGGNTIYFGEGSWLTVV.

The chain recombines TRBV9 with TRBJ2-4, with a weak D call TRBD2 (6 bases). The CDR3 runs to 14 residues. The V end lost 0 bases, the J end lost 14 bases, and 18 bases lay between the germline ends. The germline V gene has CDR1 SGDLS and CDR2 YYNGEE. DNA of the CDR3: TGTGCCAGCAGCGTAGATCCCGGGGAGGCGGTAGAGTACTTC. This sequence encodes CASSVDPGEAVEYF.

Written as DNA, the CDR3 is TGTGCCAGCAGCCAAGGTTCCGGGGATAACTATGGCTACACCTTC. Translation: CASSQGSGDNYGYTF. This chain joins TRBV4-2 and TRBJ1-2; no definite D call. The V gene's germline CDR1 is LGHNA and CDR2 YNFKEQ. The V and J ends lost 1 base and 1 base respectively, with 10 bases between them. CDR3 length: 15 residues.

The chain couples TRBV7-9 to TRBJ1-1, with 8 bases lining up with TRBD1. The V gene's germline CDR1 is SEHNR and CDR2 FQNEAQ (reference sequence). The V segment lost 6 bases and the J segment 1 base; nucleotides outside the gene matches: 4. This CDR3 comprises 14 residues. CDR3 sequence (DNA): TGTGCCAGCAGGTACGGACAGGGGAACACTGAAGCTTTCTTT. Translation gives CASRYGQGNTEAFF.

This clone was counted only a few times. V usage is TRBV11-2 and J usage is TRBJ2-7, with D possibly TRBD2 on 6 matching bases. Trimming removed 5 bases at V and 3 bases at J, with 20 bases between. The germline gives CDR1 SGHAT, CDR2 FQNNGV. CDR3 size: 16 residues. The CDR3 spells CASSPLARRGDYEQYF. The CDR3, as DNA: TGTGCCAGCAGCCCACTAGCTCGGCGTGGTGACTACGAGCAGTACTTC.

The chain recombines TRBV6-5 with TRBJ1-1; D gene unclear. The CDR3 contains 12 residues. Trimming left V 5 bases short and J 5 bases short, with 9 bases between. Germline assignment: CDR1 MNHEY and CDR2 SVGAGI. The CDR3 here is CASSTGLTEAFF. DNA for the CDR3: TGTGCCAGCAGTACTGGACTGACTGAAGCTTTCTTT.

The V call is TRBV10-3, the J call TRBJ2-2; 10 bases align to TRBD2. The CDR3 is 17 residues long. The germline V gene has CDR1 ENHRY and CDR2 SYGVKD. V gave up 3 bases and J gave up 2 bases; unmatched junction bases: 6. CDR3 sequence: CAISDSRLAGNTGELFF. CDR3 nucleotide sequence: TGTGCCATCAGTGATTCGAGACTAGCGGGTAACACCGGGGAGCTGTTTTTT.

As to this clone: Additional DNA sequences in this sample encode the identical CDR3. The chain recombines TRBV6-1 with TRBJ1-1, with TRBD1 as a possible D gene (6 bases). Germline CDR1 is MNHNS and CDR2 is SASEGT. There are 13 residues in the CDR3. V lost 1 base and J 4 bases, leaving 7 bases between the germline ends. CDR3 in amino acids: CASSEVGGTEAFF. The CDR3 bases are TGTGCCAGCAGTGAAGTAGGGGGCACTGAAGCTTTCTTT.

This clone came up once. The CDR3 nucleotides are TGTGCCAGCAGTATTACAGGGGGCACTGAAGCTTTCTTT. Translated: CASSITGGTEAFF. This chain connects TRBV2 to TRBJ1-1; TRBD1 matches at 8 bases. V lost 5 bases and J lost 4; bases outside the gene matches: 3. The CDR3 length is 13 residues. Germline loops: CDR1 SNHLY, CDR2 FYNNEI.

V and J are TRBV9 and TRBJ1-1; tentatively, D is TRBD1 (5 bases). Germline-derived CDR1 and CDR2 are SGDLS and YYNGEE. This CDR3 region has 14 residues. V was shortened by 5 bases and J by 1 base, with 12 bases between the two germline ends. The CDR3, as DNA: TGTGCCAGCAGGGGGGGAGGGGCGAACACTGAAGCTTTCTTT. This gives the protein CASRGGGANTEAFF.

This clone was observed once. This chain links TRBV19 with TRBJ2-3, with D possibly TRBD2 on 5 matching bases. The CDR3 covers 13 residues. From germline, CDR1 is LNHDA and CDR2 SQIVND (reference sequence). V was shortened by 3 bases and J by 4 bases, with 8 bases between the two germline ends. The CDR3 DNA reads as TGTGCCAGTAGTATTGCCGGGGCAGATACGCAGTATTTT. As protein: CASSIAGADTQYF.

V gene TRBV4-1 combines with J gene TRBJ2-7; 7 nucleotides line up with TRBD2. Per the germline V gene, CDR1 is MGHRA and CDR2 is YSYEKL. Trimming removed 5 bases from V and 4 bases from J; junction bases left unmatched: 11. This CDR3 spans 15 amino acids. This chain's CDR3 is CASSTGTTVVYEQYF. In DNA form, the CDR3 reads TGCGCCAGCAGCACCGGGACTACCGTGGTATACGAGCAGTACTTC.

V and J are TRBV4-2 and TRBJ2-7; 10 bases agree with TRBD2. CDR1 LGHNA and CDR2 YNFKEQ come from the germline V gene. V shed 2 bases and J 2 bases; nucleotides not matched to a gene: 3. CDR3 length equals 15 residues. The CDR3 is CASSQPSGSTYEQYF. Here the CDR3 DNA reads TGTGCCAGCAGCCAACCTAGCGGGAGCACCTACGAGCAGTACTTC.

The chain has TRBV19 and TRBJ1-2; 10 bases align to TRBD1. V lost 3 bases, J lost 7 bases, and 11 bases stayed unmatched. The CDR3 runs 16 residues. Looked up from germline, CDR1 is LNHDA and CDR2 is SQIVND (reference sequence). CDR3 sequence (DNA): TGTGCCAGTAGTATCCCAATGGACAGGGGGGCGACTGGCTACACCTTC. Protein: CASSIPMDRGATGYTF.

In DNA, the CDR3 is TGTGCCAGGCCTGAGGGGGACCATCCTTCCTATAATTCACCCCTCCACTTT. Translation gives CARPEGDHPSYNSPLHF. The chain recombines TRBV11-3 with TRBJ1-6, with D perhaps matching TRBD1 (6 bases). The CDR3 length is 17 residues. V lost 9 bases, J lost 1 base, and 19 bases lay in between. CDR1 is SGHNT and CDR2 is YENEEA in the germline V gene.

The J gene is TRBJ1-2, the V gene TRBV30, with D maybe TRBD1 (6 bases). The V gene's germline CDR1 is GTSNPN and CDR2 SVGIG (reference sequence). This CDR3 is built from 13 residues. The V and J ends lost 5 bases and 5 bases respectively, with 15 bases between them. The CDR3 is CAWGRGGGYGYTF. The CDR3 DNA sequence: TGTGCCTGGGGCCGGGGGGGCGGGTATGGCTACACCTTC.

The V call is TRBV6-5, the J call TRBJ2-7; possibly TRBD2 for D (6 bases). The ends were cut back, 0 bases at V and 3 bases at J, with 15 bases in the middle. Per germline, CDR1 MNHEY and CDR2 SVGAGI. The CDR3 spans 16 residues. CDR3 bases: TGTGCCAGCAGTTACTCGTACGGGGGTGGGTTCTACGAGCAGTACTTC. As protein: CASSYSYGGGFYEQYF.

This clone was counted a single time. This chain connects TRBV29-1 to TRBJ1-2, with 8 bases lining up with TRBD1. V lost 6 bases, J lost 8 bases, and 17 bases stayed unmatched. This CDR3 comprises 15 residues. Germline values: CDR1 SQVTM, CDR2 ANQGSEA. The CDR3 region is CSVASGRTGYEGYTF. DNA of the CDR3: TGCAGCGTGGCCAGCGGGAGGACAGGGTATGAGGGCTACACCTTC. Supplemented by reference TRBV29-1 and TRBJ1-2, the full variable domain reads SAVISQKPSRDICQRGTSLTIQCQVDSQVTMMFWYRQQPGQSLTLIATANQGSEATYESGFVIDKFPISRPNLTFSTLTVSNMSPEDSSIYLCSVASGRTGYEGYTFGSGTRLTVV.

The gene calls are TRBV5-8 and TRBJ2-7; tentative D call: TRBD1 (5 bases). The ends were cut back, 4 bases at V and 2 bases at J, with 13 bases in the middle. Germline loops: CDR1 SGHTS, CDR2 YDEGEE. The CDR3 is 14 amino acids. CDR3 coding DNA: TGTGCCAGCAGCCCCCTCACAGGAGCCTACGAGCAGTACTTC. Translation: CASSPLTGAYEQYF. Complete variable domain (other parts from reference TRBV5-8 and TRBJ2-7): EAGVTQSPTHLIKTRGQQATLRCSPISGHTSVYWYQQALGLGLQFLLWYDEGEERNRGNFPPRFSGRQFPNYSSELNVNALELEDSALYLCASSPLTGAYEQYFGPGTRLTVT.

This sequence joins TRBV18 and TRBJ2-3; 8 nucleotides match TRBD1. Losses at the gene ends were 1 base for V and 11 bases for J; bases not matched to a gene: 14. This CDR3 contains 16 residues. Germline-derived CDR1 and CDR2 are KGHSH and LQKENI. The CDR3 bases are TGTGCCAGCTCACCACTTGGACAGGGTATAAATCCAGTGCAGTATTTT. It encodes CASSPLGQGINPVQYF.

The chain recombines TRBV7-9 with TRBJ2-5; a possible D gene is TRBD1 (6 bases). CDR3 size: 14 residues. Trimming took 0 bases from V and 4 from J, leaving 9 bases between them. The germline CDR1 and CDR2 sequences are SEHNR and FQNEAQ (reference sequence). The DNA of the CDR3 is TGTGCCAGCAGCTTAGCCAGGGGAACAGAGACCCAGTACTTC. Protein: CASSLARGTETQYF. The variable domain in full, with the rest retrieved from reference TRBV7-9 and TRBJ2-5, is DTGVSQNPRHKITKRGQNVTFRCDPISEHNRLYWYRQTLGQGPEFLTYFQNEAQLEKSRLLSDRFSAERPKGSFSTLEIQRTEQGDSAMYLCASSLARGTETQYFGPGTRLLVL.

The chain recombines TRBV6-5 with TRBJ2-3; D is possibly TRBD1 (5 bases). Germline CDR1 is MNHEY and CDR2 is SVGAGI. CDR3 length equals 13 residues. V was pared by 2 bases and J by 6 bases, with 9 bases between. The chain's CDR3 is CASSYRGGDTQYF. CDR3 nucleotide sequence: TGTGCCAGCAGTTACAGGGGTGGCGATACGCAGTATTTT.

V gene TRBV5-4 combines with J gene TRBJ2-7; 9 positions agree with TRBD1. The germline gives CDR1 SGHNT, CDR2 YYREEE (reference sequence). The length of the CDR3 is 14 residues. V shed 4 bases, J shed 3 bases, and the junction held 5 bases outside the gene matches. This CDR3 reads CASSPGQGHYEQYF. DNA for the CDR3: TGTGCCAGCAGCCCAGGACAGGGGCACTACGAGCAGTACTTC.

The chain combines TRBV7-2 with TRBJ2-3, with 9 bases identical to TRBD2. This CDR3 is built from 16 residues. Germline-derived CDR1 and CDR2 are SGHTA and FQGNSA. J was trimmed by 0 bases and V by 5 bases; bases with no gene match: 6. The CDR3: CASSRPLAGSTDTQYF. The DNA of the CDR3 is TGTGCCAGCAGCCGCCCCCTAGCGGGGAGCACAGATACGCAGTATTTT. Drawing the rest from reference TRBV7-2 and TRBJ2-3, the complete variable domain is GAGVSQSPSNKVTEKGKDVELRCDPISGHTALYWYRQSLGQGLEFLIYFQGNSAPDKSGLPSDRFSAERTGGSVSTLTIQRTQQEDSAVYLCASSRPLAGSTDTQYFGPGTRLTVL.

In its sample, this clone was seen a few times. The CDR3 region is CASSWALNYGYTF. CDR3 coding DNA: TGTGCCAGCAGTTGGGCCCTTAACTATGGCTACACCTTC. This sequence joins TRBV6-5 and TRBJ1-2; D unclear. V was trimmed by 4 bases and J by 1 base, leaving 7 bases between them. The CDR3 is made up of 13 amino acids. CDR1 and CDR2 (germline): MNHEY, SVGAGI.

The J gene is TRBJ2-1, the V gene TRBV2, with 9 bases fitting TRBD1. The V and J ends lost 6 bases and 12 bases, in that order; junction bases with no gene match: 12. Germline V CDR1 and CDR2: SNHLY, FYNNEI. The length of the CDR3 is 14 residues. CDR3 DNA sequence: TGTGCCAGCAGGGAATCGGACAGGGGTGGAGGGCAGTTCTTC. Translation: CASRESDRGGGQFF.

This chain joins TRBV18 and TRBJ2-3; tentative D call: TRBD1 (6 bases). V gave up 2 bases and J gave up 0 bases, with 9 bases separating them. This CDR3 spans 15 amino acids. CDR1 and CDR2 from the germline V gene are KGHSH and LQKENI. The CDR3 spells CASSPGGWSTDTQYF. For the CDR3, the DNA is TGTGCCAGCTCACCAGGGGGCTGGAGCACAGATACGCAGTATTTT.

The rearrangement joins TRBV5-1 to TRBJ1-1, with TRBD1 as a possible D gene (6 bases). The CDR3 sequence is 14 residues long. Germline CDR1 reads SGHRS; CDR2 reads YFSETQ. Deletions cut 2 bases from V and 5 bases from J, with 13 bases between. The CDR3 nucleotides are TGCGCCAGCAGCTTCGGGGGGCGAGAAACTGAAGCTTTCTTT. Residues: CASSFGGRETEAFF.

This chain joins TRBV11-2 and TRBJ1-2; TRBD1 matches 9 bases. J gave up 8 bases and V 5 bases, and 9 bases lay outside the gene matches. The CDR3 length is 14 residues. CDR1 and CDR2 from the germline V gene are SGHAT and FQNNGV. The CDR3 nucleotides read TGTGCCAGCAGCCCAACGCGACAGGGGGGAGGCTACACCTTC. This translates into CASSPTRQGGGYTF.

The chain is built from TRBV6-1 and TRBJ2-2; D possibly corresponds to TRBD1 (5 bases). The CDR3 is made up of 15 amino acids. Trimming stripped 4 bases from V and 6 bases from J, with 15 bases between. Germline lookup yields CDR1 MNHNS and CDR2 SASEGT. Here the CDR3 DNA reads TGTGCCAGCAGTGCTAAGTGGCAGGGCGCCGGGGAGCTGTTTTTT. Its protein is CASSAKWQGAGELFF.

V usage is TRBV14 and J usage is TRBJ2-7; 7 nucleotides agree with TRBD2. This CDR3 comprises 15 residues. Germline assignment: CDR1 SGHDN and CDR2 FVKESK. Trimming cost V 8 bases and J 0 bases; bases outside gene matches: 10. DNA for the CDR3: TGTGCCAGCCTTCCCTGGGACTATAGCTCCTACGAGCAGTACTTC. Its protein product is CASLPWDYSSYEQYF.